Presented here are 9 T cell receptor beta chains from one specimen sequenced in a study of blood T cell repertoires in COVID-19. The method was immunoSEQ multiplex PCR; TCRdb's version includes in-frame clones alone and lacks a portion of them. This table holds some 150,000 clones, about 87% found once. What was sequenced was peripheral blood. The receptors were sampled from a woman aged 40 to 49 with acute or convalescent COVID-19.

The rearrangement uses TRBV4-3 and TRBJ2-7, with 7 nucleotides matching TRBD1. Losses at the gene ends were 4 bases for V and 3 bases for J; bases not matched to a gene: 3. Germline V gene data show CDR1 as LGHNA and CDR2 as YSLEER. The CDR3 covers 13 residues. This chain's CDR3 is CASSPGTDYEQYF. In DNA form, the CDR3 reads TGCGCCAGCAGCCCCGGGACAGACTACGAGCAGTACTTC.

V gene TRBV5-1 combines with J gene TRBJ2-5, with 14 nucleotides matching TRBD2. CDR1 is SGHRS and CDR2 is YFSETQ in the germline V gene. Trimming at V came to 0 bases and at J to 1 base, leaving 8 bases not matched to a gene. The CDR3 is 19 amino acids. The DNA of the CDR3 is TGCGCCAGCAGCTTGGTCGGACTAGCGGGGGGCGGGCCCCAAGAGACCCAGTACTTC. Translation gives CASSLVGLAGGGPQETQYF.

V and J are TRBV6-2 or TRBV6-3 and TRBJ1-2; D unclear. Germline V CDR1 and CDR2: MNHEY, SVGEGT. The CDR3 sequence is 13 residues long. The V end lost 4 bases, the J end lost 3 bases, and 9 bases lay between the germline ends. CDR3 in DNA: TGTGCCAGCAGTTTCCAGGCCCACTATGGCTACACCTTC. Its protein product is CASSFQAHYGYTF.

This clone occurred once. CDR3 protein: CASSHGSGGQETQYF. Here the CDR3 DNA reads TGTGCCAGCAGCCACGGTTCCGGGGGCCAAGAGACCCAGTACTTC. The J gene is TRBJ2-5, the V gene TRBV3-1 (or the pseudogene TRBV3-2); tentatively, D is TRBD2 (6 bases). V was cut by 3 bases and J by 1 base, with 12 bases left in between. The CDR3 totals 15 residues. Germline V gives CDR1 LGHDT, CDR2 YNNKEL (reference sequence).

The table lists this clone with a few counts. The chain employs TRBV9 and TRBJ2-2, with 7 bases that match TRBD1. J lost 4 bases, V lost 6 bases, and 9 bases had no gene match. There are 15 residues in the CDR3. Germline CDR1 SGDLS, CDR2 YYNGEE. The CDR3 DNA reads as TGTGCCAGCACCTCAGGACAGGAAAGCACCGGGGAGCTGTTTTTT. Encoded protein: CASTSGQESTGELFF.

The CDR3 sequence: CASSPYSSGNTIYF. As DNA, the CDR3 is TGTGCCAGCAGCCCGTACTCCTCTGGAAACACCATATATTTT. The V call is TRBV7-9, the J call TRBJ1-3; no clear D. The CDR3 spans 14 residues. V lost 5 bases and J lost 0, with 8 bases in between. Germline V gene data show CDR1 as SEHNR and CDR2 as FQNEAQ (reference sequence).

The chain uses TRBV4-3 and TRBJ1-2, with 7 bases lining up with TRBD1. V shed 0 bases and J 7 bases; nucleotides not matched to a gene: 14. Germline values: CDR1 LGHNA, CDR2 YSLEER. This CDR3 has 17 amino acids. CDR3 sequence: CASSQDLTGNLWSGYTF. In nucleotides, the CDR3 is TGCGCCAGCAGCCAAGATCTGACAGGGAACCTCTGGAGTGGCTACACCTTC.

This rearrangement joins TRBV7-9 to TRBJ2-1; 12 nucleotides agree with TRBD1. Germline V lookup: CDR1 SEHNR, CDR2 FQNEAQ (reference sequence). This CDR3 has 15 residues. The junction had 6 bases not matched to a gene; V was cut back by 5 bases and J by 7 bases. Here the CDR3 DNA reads TGTGCCAGCAGCCTGGGACAGGGGGCGCTTAATGAGCAGTTCTTC. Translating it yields CASSLGQGALNEQFF.

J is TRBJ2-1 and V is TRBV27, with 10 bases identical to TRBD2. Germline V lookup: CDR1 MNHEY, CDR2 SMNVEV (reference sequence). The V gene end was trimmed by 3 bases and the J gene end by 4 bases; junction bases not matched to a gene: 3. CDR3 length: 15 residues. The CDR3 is CASSLGAGGYNEQFF. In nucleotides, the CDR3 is TGTGCCAGCAGTTTGGGAGCGGGAGGGTACAATGAGCAGTTCTTC.